This TCR beta chain is drawn from a study of CD8+ T cells in alopecia areata. V was clipped by 2 bases and J by 0 bases, with 15 bases between them. Germline V gene data show CDR1 as GTSNPN and CDR2 as SVGIG (reference sequence). The CDR3 contains 16 residues. After isolation, RNA underwent reverse transcription to generate cDNA as the sequencing template. Repertoires were generated with immunoSEQ multiplex PCR, while TCRdb's copy carries only in-frame clones and drops some. The sample has some 56,000 clones, approximately 96% seen once. The rearrangement uses TRBV30 and TRBJ2-3; possible D gene TRBD1, 5 bases. The source material was CD8+ T cells sorted from blood, sampled at week 0. The clonotype originates from a human donor with alopecia areata. The CDR3 nucleotides read TGTGCCTGGAGTTTCGGTAATGGGGCTAGCACAGATACGCAGTATTTT. This translates into CAWSFGNGASTDTQYF. Drawing the rest from reference TRBV30 and TRBJ2-3, the complete variable domain is SQTIHQWPATLVQPVGSPLSLECTVEGTSNPNLYWYRQAAGRGLQLLFYSVGIGQISSEVPQNLSASRPQDRQFILSSKKLLLSDSGFYLCAWSFGNGASTDTQYFGPGTRLTVL.